This TCR beta chain originates from a study of neurological immune-mediated disorders. Study-wide background: Multiple sclerosis patients numbered roughly 34, of whom about 31 were relapsing-remitting and 3 secondary progressive.

This clonotype was counted at least ten times. TCRdb re-derived calls from the 5' RACE reads in MiXCR, one entry per CDR3 protein. The profile shows around 46,000 distinct CDR3 sequences, around 4.5% of them singletons. Germline trimming cut 3 bases from V and 5 bases from J; bases unmatched to any gene: 2. The CDR3 spans 13 residues. CDR1 and CDR2 (germline): SGHVS, FNYEAQ. Specimen: PBMCs. The rearrangement uses TRBV7-6 and TRBJ2-3; 7 positions agree with TRBD1. The receptor was isolated from a woman between 55 and 75 years old with multiple sclerosis. CDR3 amino acids: CASSLGQRDTQYF. The CDR3 nucleotides are TGTGCCAGCAGCTTGGGACAGAGAGATACGCAGTATTTT.